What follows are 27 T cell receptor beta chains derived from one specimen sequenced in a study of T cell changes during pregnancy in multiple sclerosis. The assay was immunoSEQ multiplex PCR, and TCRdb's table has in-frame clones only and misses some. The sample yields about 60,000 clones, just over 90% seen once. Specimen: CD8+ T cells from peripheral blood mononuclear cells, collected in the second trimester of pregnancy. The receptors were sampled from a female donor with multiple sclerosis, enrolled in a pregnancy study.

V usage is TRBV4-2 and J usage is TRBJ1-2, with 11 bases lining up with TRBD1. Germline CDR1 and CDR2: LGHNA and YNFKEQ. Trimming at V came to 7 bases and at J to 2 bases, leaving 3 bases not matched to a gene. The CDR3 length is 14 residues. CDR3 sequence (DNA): TGTGCCAGCACCGGACAGGGGGCAAACTATGGCTACACCTTC. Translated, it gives CASTGQGANYGYTF.

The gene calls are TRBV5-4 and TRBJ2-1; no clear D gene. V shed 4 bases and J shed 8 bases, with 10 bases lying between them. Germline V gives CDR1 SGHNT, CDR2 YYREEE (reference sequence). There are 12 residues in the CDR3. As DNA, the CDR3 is TGTGCCAGCAGCCTATCCACGGATGAGCAGTTCTTC. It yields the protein CASSLSTDEQFF.

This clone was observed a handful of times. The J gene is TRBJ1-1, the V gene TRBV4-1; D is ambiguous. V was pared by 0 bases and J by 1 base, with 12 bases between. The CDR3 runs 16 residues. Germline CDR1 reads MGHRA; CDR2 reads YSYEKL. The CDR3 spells CASSQDRGGSNTEAFF. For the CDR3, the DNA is TGCGCCAGCAGCCAAGATCGGGGAGGTTCGAACACTGAAGCTTTCTTT.

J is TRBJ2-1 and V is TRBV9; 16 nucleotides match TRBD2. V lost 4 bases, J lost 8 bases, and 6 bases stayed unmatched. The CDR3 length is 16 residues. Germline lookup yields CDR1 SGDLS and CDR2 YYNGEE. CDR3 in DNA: TGTGCCAGCAGCCTAGGGACTAGCGGGGGGGCCGATGAGCAGTTCTTC. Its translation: CASSLGTSGGADEQFF.

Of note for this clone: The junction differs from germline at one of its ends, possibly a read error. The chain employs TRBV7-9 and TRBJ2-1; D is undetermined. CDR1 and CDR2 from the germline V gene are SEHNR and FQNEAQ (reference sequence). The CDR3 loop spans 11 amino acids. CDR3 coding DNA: TGTGCCAGCAGCTCCAACAATGAGCAGTTCTTC. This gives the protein CASSSNNEQFF.

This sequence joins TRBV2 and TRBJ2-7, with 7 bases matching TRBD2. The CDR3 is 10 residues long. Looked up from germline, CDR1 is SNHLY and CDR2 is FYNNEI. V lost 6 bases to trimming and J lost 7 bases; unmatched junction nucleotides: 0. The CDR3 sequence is CASRGGEQYF. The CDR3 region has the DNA TGTGCCAGCAGGGGGGGGGAGCAGTACTTC.

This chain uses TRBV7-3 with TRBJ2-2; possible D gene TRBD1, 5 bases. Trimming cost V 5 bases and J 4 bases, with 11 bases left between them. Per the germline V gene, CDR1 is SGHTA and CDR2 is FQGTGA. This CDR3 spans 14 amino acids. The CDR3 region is CASSPLGATGELFF. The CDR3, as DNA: TGTGCCAGCAGCCCCCTTGGGGCCACCGGGGAGCTGTTTTTT.

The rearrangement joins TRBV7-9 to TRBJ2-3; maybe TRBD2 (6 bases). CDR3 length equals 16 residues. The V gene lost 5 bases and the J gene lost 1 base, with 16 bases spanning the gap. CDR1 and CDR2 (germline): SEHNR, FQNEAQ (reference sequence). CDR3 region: CASSPLLAGRTDTQYF. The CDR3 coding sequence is TGTGCCAGCAGCCCCCTATTGGCGGGGCGCACAGATACGCAGTATTTT. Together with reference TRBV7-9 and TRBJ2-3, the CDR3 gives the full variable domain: DTGVSQNPRHKITKRGQNVTFRCDPISEHNRLYWYRQTLGQGPEFLTYFQNEAQLEKSRLLSDRFSAERPKGSFSTLEIQRTEQGDSAMYLCASSPLLAGRTDTQYFGPGTRLTVL.

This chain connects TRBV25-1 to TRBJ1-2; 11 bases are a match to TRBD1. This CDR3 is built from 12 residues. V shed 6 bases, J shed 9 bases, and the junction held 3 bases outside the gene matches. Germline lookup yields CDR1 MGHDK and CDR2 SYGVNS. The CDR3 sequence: CASRGTGGSYTF. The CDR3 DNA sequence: TGTGCCAGCAGGGGGACAGGGGGAAGCTACACCTTC.

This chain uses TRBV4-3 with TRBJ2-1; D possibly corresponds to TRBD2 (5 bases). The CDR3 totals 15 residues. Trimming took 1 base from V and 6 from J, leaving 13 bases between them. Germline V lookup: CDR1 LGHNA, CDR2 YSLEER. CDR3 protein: CASSQGRIAGNEQFF. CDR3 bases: TGCGCCAGCAGCCAAGGGAGGATCGCAGGCAATGAGCAGTTCTTC.

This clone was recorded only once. The CDR3 sequence: CASSYRTGVDNQPQHF. CDR3 nucleotide sequence: TGTGCCAGCAGTTACAGGACAGGGGTGGACAATCAGCCCCAGCATTTT. This chain uses TRBV6-5 with TRBJ1-5; 9 bases are shared with TRBD1. V lost 2 bases and J lost 3; bases outside the gene matches: 5. Per germline, CDR1 MNHEY and CDR2 SVGAGI. The CDR3 totals 16 residues.

The CDR3 DNA is TGCGCCAGCAGCCTGGTAATGGCAGGGGCATCTGAAGCTTTCTTT. It is translated as CASSLVMAGASEAFF. The genes are TRBV5-1 and TRBJ1-1; D perhaps matches TRBD1 (6 bases). There are 15 residues in the CDR3. The germline V gene encodes CDR1 SGHRS and CDR2 YFSETQ. Trimming left V 4 bases short and J 6 bases short, with 19 bases between.

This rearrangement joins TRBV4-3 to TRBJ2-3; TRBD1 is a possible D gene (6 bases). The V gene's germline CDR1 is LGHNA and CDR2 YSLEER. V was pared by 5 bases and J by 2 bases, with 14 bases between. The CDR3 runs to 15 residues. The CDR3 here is CASSIWTDNTDTQYF. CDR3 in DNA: TGCGCCAGCAGCATTTGGACAGACAACACAGATACGCAGTATTTT.

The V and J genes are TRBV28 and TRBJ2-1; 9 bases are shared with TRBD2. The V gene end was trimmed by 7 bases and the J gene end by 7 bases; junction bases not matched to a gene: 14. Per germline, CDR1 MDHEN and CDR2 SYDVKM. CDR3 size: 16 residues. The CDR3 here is CASTRVGTSIQNEQFF. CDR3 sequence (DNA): TGTGCCAGCACGCGGGTGGGGACTAGCATTCAGAATGAGCAGTTCTTC.

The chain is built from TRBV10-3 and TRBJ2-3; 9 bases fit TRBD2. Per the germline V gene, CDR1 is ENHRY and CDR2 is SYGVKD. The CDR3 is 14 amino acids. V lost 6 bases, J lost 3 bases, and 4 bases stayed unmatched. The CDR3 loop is CAIRDSGGTDTQYF. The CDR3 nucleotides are TGTGCCATCAGGGACAGCGGGGGGACAGATACGCAGTATTTT.

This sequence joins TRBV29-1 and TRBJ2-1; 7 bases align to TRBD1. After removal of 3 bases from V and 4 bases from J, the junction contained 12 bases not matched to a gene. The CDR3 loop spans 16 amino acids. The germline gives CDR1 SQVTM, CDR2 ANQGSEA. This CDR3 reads CSVDGTDIKTYNEQFF. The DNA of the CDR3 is TGCAGCGTTGACGGGACAGACATAAAGACTTACAATGAGCAGTTCTTC.

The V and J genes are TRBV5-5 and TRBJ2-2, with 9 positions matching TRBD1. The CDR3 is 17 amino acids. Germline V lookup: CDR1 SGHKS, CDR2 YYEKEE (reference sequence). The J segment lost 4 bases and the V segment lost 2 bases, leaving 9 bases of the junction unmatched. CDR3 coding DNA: TGTGCCAGCAGCTTAAACTTGGGACAGGGTCCCACCGGGGAGCTGTTTTTT. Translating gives CASSLNLGQGPTGELFF.

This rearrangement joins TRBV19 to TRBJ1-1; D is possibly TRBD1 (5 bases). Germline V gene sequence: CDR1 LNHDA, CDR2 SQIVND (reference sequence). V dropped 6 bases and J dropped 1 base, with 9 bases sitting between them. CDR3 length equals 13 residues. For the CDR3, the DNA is TGTGCCAGTAGGAGACAGAGGAACACTGAAGCTTTCTTT. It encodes CASRRQRNTEAFF. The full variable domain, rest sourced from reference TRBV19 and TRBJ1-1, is DGGITQSPKYLFRKEGQNVTLSCEQNLNHDAMYWYRQDPGQGLRLIYYSQIVNDFQKGDIAEGYSVSREKKESFPLTVTSAQKNPTAFYLCASRRQRNTEAFFGQGTRLTVV.

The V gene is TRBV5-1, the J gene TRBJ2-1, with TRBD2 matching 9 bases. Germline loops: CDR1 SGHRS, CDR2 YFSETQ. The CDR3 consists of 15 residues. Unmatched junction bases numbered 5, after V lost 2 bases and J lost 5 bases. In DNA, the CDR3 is TGCGCCAGCAGCTTAGGCGGGAGGGGGGACAATGAGCAGTTCTTC. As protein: CASSLGGRGDNEQFF.

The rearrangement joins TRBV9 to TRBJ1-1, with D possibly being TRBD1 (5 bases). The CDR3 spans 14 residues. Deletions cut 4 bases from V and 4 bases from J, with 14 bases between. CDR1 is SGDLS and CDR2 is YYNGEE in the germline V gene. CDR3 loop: CASSPWRGSTEAFF. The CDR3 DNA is TGTGCCAGCAGCCCGTGGCGGGGGAGCACTGAAGCTTTCTTT.

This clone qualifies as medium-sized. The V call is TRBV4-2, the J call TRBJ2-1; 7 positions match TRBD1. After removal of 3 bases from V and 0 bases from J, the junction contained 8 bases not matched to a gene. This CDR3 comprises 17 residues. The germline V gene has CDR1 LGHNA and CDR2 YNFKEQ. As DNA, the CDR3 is TGTGCCAGCAGCCACCCCTTTGACAGGGTCTCCTACAATGAGCAGTTCTTC. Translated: CASSHPFDRVSYNEQFF.

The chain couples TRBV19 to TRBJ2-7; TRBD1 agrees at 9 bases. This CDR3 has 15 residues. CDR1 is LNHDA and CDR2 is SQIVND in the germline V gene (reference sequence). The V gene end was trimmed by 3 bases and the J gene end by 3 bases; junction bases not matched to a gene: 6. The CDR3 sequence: CASSITGGEDYEQYF. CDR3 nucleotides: TGTGCCAGTAGTATCACAGGGGGCGAGGACTACGAGCAGTACTTC.

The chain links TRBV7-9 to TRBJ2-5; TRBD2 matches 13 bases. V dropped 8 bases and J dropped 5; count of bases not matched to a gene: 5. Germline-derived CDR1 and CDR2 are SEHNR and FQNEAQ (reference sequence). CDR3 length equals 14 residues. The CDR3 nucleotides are TGTGCCAGCCGGACTAGCGGGAGTAAGGAGACCCAGTACTTC. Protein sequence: CASRTSGSKETQYF.

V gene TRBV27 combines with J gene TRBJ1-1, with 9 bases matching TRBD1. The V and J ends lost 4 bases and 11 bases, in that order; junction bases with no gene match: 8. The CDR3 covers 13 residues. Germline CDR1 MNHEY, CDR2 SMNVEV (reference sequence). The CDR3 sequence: CASSSTGGGLAFF. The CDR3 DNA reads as TGTGCCAGCAGTTCGACAGGGGGTGGGCTGGCTTTCTTT.

The CDR3 sequence is CASIGPTTGASNYEQYF. CDR3 in DNA: TGTGCCAGTATCGGCCCGACGACAGGGGCATCTAACTACGAGCAGTACTTC. The chain employs TRBV19 and TRBJ2-7; 8 bases align to TRBD1. Losses at the gene ends were 7 bases for V and 3 bases for J; bases not matched to a gene: 17. This CDR3 is built from 17 residues. Germline V lookup: CDR1 LNHDA, CDR2 SQIVND (reference sequence).

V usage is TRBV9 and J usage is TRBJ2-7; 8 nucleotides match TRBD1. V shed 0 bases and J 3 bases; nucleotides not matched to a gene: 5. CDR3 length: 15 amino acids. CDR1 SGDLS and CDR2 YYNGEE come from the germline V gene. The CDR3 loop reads CASSVGTGPGYEQYF. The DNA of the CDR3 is TGTGCCAGCAGCGTAGGGACAGGGCCAGGCTACGAGCAGTACTTC.

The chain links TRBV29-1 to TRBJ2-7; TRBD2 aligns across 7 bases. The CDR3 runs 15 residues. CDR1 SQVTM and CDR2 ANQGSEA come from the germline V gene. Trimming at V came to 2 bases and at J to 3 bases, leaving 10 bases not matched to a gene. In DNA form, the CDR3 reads TGCAGCGTTGAATCGCCGGGGCCGGGAGGCTACGAGCAGTACTTC. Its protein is CSVESPGPGGYEQYF.